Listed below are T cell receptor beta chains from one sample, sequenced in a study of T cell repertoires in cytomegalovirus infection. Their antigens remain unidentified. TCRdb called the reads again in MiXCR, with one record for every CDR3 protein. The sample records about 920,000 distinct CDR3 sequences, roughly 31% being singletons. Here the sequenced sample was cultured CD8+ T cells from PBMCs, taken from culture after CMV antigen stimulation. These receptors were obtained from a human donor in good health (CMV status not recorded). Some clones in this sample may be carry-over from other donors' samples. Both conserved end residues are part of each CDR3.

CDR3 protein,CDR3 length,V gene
CASGFSREGHQETQYF,16,TRBV12-5
CASSQTDSSYEQYF,14,TRBV6-1
CASSPTNGGANEQFF,15,TRBV18
CASSAASSTYNEQFF,15,TRBV9
CATSRDGTDTQYF,13,TRBV15
CASSLERTGTSIPGANVLTF,20,TRBV7-8
CASSLLQDSGANVLTF,16,TRBV5-1
CASSLDIWVWNTEAFF,16,TRBV7-9
CASSMLGTLYNINEQFF,17,TRBV19
CASSLARAGTGKNIQYF,17,TRBV7-8
CASSVELAGGRETQYF,16,TRBV9
CASTPLPGTGYEQYF,15,TRBV9
CSVPRTDEQFF,11,TRBV29-1
CASSYGSGNEQFF,13,TRBV6-5
CASSDGQGAGQPQHF,15,TRBV7-9
CSVLSSYNSPLHF,13,TRBV29-1
CASSRTVANEKLFF,14,TRBV7-6
CASSRTVGPNQAFF,14,TRBV4-2
CASSVAGGTVGETQYF,16,TRBV9
CASSQTGTSGGADEQYF,17,TRBV13
CASSLNSGGLNEQFF,15,TRBV13
CSVRSPLGNTEAFF,14,TRBV29-1
CASSSPISGGGNEQFF,16,TRBV7-2
CASSPKQGSYEQYF,14,TRBV4-3
CASRMTASSYNEQFF,15,TRBV2
CASSLGWSTGVHGYTF,16,TRBV7-9
CASSPRDSYNSPLHF,15,TRBV14
CASSFGGQSTDTQYF,15,TRBV7-9
CASSLRSAEAFF,12,TRBV7-9
CASSEFRREHYGYTF,15,TRBV2
CASSQEWGDRDTQYF,15,TRBV4-2
CASSERVNEQFF,12,TRBV10-1
CSARAGASYEQYF,13,TRBV20-1